This TCR beta chain was identified in a study of blood T cell repertoires in COVID-19. Study context: The origin of the acute and convalescent COVID-19 samples was the United States, Italy and Spain.

Germline V gene sequence: CDR1 DFQATT, CDR2 SNEGSKA (reference sequence). The J segment lost 0 bases and the V segment lost 3 bases, leaving 4 bases of the junction unmatched. The CDR3 has 15 residues. Study processing details: Reference gene primer amplification yielded estimated nucleated cell counts. Generated by immunoSEQ multiplex PCR, the TCRdb table keeps only in-frame clones and is missing some. The DNA gave D and trimming, while V, J and clone size come from that table. Of roughly 300,000 clones detected, approximately 81% appear once; the ten largest clones hold 2.5% to 3%. The receptor was derived from a woman aged 55-69 years with active or convalescent COVID-19. The chain carries TRBV20-1 and TRBJ2-1, with 8 bases aligning to TRBD2. The sequenced material came from peripheral blood. The CDR3 loop reads CSASTGTSSYNEQFF. CDR3 in DNA: TGCAGTGCTAGTACCGGGACTAGCTCCTACAATGAGCAGTTCTTC.